The clone carrying this TCR beta chain showed up just a few times. TCRdb reprocessed the RT-PCR reads via MiXCR and lists one record per CDR3 protein. The data contain under 35,000 distinct CDR3 sequences, roughly 38% of them singletons. These data belong to a study of patients and donors after allogeneic stem cell transplantation. The CDR3 is 14 residues long. V gave up 4 bases and J gave up 3 bases, with 13 bases separating them. The germline V gene has CDR1 SGDLS and CDR2 YYNGEE. V and J are TRBV9 and TRBJ1-2; D gene ambiguous. The sample consisted of blood, either unsorted or a sorted T cell fraction (not recorded which). The clonotype was recovered from a human donor who was either an allogeneic HSCT recipient or a stem cell or donor lymphocyte infusion donor (not recorded which). It is not recorded whose cells these are; they may come from a transplant donor. The CDR3 sequence is CASSYRTDYYGYTF. The CDR3, as DNA: TGTGCCAGCAGCTATCGGACGGACTACTATGGCTACACCTTC. Filled out from reference TRBV9 and TRBJ1-2, the complete variable domain reads DSGVTQTPKHLITATGQRVTLRCSPRSGDLSVYWYQQSLDQGLQFLIQYYNGEERAKGNILERFSAQQFPDLHSELNLSSLELGDSALYFCASSYRTDYYGYTFGSGTRLTVV.